A single T cell receptor beta chain is shown here with its context. What it binds is unknown. PCR used 60 Vbeta primers and 13 Jbeta primers. Sequenced by immunoSEQ multiplex PCR; TCRdb stores in-frame clones only, minus some. The sample lists about 180,000 clones, 75% to 85% seen once, with over 2% in the top ten. The sample is drawn from a study of cytomegalovirus exposure and HLA in healthy donors. Study-wide background: From HLA-typed donors, an early data release held approximately 85 million unique TCRs.

Per germline, CDR1 SNHLY and CDR2 FYNNEI. Germline trimming cut 3 bases from V and 7 bases from J; bases unmatched to any gene: 10. This CDR3 comprises 16 residues. Study outcomes and limitations: Some V segments, TRBV6-2 and TRBV6-3 among them, were indistinguishable and were therefore excluded.

Sequencing was done on a sample of PBMCs. V is TRBV2 and J is TRBJ1-4; 8 positions agree with TRBD1. The receptor was isolated from a woman aged 30 to 39 in good health and CMV-seropositive. CDR3 DNA sequence: TGTGCCAGCAGTGATTGGGTGGGACAGGATCCTGAAAAACTGTTTTTT. This gives the protein CASSDWVGQDPEKLFF.